This T cell receptor (beta chain) was sequenced for a study of read filtering for tumor transcriptome and immune sequencing. Study-level background: By R-ISS, stages I, II and III held around 8, 15 and 7 patients. RNA-seq yielded only roughly 75 to 1,300 TCR reads, IR-seq about 3.5 to 11 million.

Germline V gene lookup returns CDR1 GTSNPN and CDR2 SVGIG (reference sequence). Trimming cost V 7 bases and J 0 bases, with 12 bases left between them. CDR3 length equals 13 residues. Regarding the study as a whole: Compared with RNA-seq, IR-seq gave much higher clonotype depth and reliability.

Molecular barcoded adaptors covering alpha/delta and beta/gamma chains were used on approximately 400 ng RNA. TCRdb passed the reads through MiXCR, listing each CDR3 protein once. In the table there are roughly 38,000 distinct CDR3 sequences, around an eighth of which are singletons. This clonotype appeared a single time. Antigen: not known. Source material: a population of CD138-negative cells sorted from bone marrow. This chain joins TRBV30 and TRBJ1-1; D is undetermined. This TCR came from a donor over 35 with multiple myeloma. CDR3: CASSRGVNTEAFF. The CDR3 nucleotides read TGTGCCTCCAGTCGCGGGGTGAACACTGAAGCTTTCTTT.